Listed below are T cell receptor beta chains from one sample, sequenced in a study of T cells in Graves' hyperthyroidism and ophthalmopathy. A single record per CDR3 protein comes from TCRdb applying MiXCR to the multiplex PCR reads. Of about 720,000 distinct CDR3 sequences in the sample, roughly a sixth were seen once. Material: blood. These TCRs come from a woman aged 45-65 years with Graves' hyperthyroidism that later progressed to Graves' ophthalmopathy. Each CDR3 is given with its conserved first and last residue. The D gene is left open where the match is weak. Not every row has a clone size; where given, it reads once, few, many or a size class.

clone_size d_call j_call cdr3_length v_call cdr3_aa cdr3_nt
many . TRBJ1-1 14 TRBV9 CASSVGWDGTEAFF TGTGCCAGCAGCGTCGGGTGGGACGGGACTGAAGCTTTCTTT
many TRBD1 TRBJ1-1 17 TRBV18 CASSPADRALWGTEAFF TGTGCCAGCTCACCAGCGGACAGGGCCCTATGGGGCACTGAAGCTTTCTTT
many . TRBJ2-7 14 TRBV10-3 CAIRRQGSSYEQYF TGTGCCATCAGGCGGCAGGGTAGCTCCTACGAGCAGTACTTC
few TRBD1 TRBJ1-5 15 TRBV5-4 CASSYRQGSDQPQHF TGTGCCAGCAGCTATAGACAGGGTTCGGATCAGCCCCAGCATTTT
. . TRBJ1-5 17 TRBV6-6 CASSYRSGAGSNQPQHF TGTGCCAGCAGTTACAGGTCTGGGGCGGGTAGCAATCAGCCCCAGCATTTT
many . TRBJ2-7 13 TRBV11-2 CASIIQEGGEQYF TGTGCCAGCATCATTCAAGAAGGGGGCGAGCAGTACTTC
many TRBD1 TRBJ1-2 15 TRBV27 CASSPNPGQYYGYTF TGTGCCAGCAGCCCAAACCCGGGACAGTACTATGGCTACACCTTC
many TRBD1 TRBJ1-4 15 TRBV5-1 CASSLGTGGVEKLFF TGCGCCAGCAGCTTGGGGACAGGGGGAGTTGAAAAACTGTTTTTT
. . TRBJ1-5 13 TRBV18 CASSPQFNQPQHF TGTGCCAGCTCACCCCAGTTCAATCAGCCCCAGCATTTT
few . TRBJ1-3 15 TRBV6-1 CASSEGTFSGNTIYF TGTGCCAGCAGTGAAGGGACCTTCTCTGGAAACACCATATATTTT
. TRBD1 TRBJ2-2 15 TRBV2 CASSPQGTGSGELFF TGTGCCAGCAGTCCACAGGGGACAGGGTCCGGGGAGCTGTTTTTT
many . TRBJ1-2 14 TRBV3-1 CASSQDVRNYGYTF TGTGCCAGCAGCCAAGATGTCCGGAATTATGGCTACACCTTC
few . TRBJ1-3 15 TRBV7-2 CASSLPRGVGNTIYF TGTGCCAGCAGCTTACCACGGGGGGTCGGAAACACCATATATTTT
. . TRBJ1-4 13 TRBV28 CASLNRVNEKLFF TGTGCCAGCTTGAACAGGGTGAATGAAAAACTGTTTTTT
. TRBD2 TRBJ2-3 16 TRBV18 CASSPLPGGAGDTQYF TGTGCCAGCTCACCCCTCCCCGGGGGGGCCGGGGATACGCAGTATTTT
few TRBD1 TRBJ1-5 14 TRBV20-1 CSAPGTGGGWPQHF TGCAGTGCGCCCGGGACAGGAGGAGGGTGGCCCCAGCATTTT
. . TRBJ1-1 14 TRBV6-1 CASSAGTTNTEAFF TGTGCCAGCAGTGCCGGGACAACGAACACTGAAGCTTTCTTT
few TRBD1 TRBJ2-5 15 TRBV5-1 CASSADRGREETQYF TGCGCCAGCAGCGCCGACAGGGGAAGAGAGGAGACCCAGTACTTC
few TRBD1 TRBJ2-1 14 TRBV7-3 CASSPGQGVYEQFF TGTGCCAGCAGCCCGGGACAGGGGGTTTATGAGCAGTTCTTC
few TRBD2 TRBJ2-3 14 TRBV6-2/TRBV6-3 CASSTSGVADTQYF TGTGCCAGCAGTACTAGCGGGGTTGCAGATACGCAGTATTTT
few . TRBJ2-2 14 TRBV3-1 CASSQIKNTGELFF TGTGCCAGCAGCCAAATCAAGAACACCGGGGAGCTGTTTTTT
. TRBD1 TRBJ1-4 15 TRBV12-3/TRBV12-4 CASSPVWTGNEKLFF TGTGCCAGCAGCCCTGTTTGGACAGGGAATGAAAAACTGTTTTTT
few . TRBJ1-6 12 TRBV6-2/TRBV6-3 CASNPANSPLHF TGTGCCAGCAACCCAGCAAATTCACCCCTCCACTTT
. . TRBJ1-1 11 TRBV6-2/TRBV6-3 CASSQPGRAFF TGTGCCAGCAGTCAACCCGGGAGGGCTTTCTTT
many TRBD1 TRBJ1-1 14 TRBV11-2 CASSFYRGGTEAFF TGTGCCAGCAGCTTTTACAGGGGGGGAACTGAAGCTTTCTTT
many . TRBJ2-1 12 TRBV12-3/TRBV12-4 CASSSLGHEQFF TGTGCCAGCAGTTCGTTGGGTCATGAGCAGTTCTTC
. . TRBJ2-5 15 TRBV12-3/TRBV12-4 CANSQETETQETQYF TGTGCCAACAGTCAGGAGACAGAAACCCAAGAGACCCAGTACTTC
many TRBD2 TRBJ2-3 16 TRBV12-5 CASGWGLAGVTDTQYF TGTGCTAGTGGCTGGGGACTAGCGGGGGTCACAGATACGCAGTATTTT
. TRBD2 TRBJ2-1 15 TRBV7-9 CASTGGSSLYNEQFF TGTGCCAGCACCGGGGGGTCATCGCTCTACAATGAGCAGTTCTTC
few . TRBJ2-7 11 TRBV29-1 CSVEEAYEQYF TGCAGCGTTGAAGAGGCCTACGAGCAGTACTTC
few . TRBJ1-6 17 TRBV30 CAWSWAGQSSYNSPLHF TGTGCCTGGAGTTGGGCAGGGCAGAGCTCCTATAATTCACCCCTCCACTTT
. . TRBJ2-1 14 TRBV30 CAWKGTEDYNEQFF TGTGCCTGGAAGGGGACGGAAGACTACAATGAGCAGTTCTTC
many TRBD1 TRBJ1-5 19 TRBV6-2/TRBV6-3 CASSYVPGQSFESNQPQHF TGTGCCAGCAGTTACGTACCGGGACAGAGCTTTGAAAGCAATCAGCCCCAGCATTTT
many . TRBJ1-6 12 TRBV12-3/TRBV12-4 CASSPNYSPLHF TGTGCCAGCAGTCCGAATTATTCACCCCTCCACTTT
. . TRBJ1-1 16 TRBV27 CASGGLLSTVNTEAFF TGTGCCAGCGGAGGCCTGCTTTCGACGGTTAACACTGAAGCTTTCTTT
. TRBD2 TRBJ2-1 16 TRBV19 CASIAGAPSSYNEQFF TGTGCCAGTATCGCGGGAGCCCCAAGCTCCTACAATGAGCAGTTCTTC
. . TRBJ1-1 13 TRBV5-1 CASSLVEAGEAFF TGCGCCAGCAGCTTGGTCGAAGCCGGTGAAGCTTTCTTT
many . TRBJ2-5 16 TRBV3-1 CASSQDITGAQETQYF TGTGCCAGCAGCCAAGATATTACGGGGGCTCAAGAGACCCAGTACTTC
few . TRBJ2-6 14 TRBV18 CASSPEAGANVLTF TGTGCCAGCTCACCAGAGGCTGGGGCCAACGTCCTGACTTTC
many . TRBJ2-3 15 TRBV12-3/TRBV12-4 CASSFRGGSTDTQYF TGTGCCAGCAGTTTTAGGGGGGGGAGCACAGATACGCAGTATTTT
many TRBD1 TRBJ1-5 16 TRBV2 CASSRGQGAPLVAQHF TGTGCCAGCAGTAGGGGACAGGGGGCACCCCTTGTGGCCCAGCATTTT
few . TRBJ2-7 15 TRBV4-1 CASSQALGFTYEQYF TGCGCCAGCAGCCAAGCACTGGGGTTCACGTACGAGCAGTACTTC
once . TRBJ1-1 12 TRBV18 CASSPATNEAFF TGTGCCAGCTCACCCGCAACTAATGAAGCTTTCTTT
few TRBD2 TRBJ2-1 16 TRBV4-1 CASSQVLAGFTDEQFF TGCGCCAGCAGCCAAGTGTTAGCGGGGTTTACTGATGAGCAGTTCTTC
few TRBD1 TRBJ1-4 16 TRBV10-2 CASRPGRRGRIEKLFF TGCGCCAGCAGACCAGGACGCAGGGGGCGTATTGAAAAACTGTTTTTT
. TRBD1 TRBJ1-3 13 TRBV5-1 CASSTGTANTIYF TGCGCCAGCAGCACCGGGACAGCAAACACCATATATTTT
. TRBD2 TRBJ2-2 15 TRBV19 CASSSSGGASGELFF TGTGCCAGTAGTTCCAGCGGGGGGGCCTCCGGGGAGCTGTTTTTT
many . TRBJ1-2 13 TRBV30 CAWDSPANYGYTF TGTGCCTGGGACAGTCCAGCTAACTATGGCTACACCTTC
. . TRBJ1-3 17 TRBV9 CASSVGWGEGTGNTIYF TGTGCCAGCAGCGTAGGATGGGGGGAAGGCACTGGAAACACCATATATTTT
once TRBD1 TRBJ2-2 18 TRBV6-5 CASSYASDRGIYTGELFF TGTGCCAGCAGTTACGCCTCCGACAGGGGGATTTACACCGGGGAGCTGTTTTTT